Following are 23 T cell receptor beta chains from one sample sequenced in a study of read filtering for tumor transcriptome and immune sequencing. The library was built from 400 to 500 ng RNA with molecular barcoded adaptors for alpha/delta and beta/gamma chains. TCRdb used MiXCR to reprocess the reads, holding one entry per CDR3 protein. The profile shows tens of thousands of distinct CDR3 sequences, approximately 12% of them singletons. Specimen: a population of CD138-negative cells sorted from bone marrow. Receptor source: a donor over 35 with multiple myeloma.

Many counts were recorded for this clonotype. CDR3 nucleotides: TGTGCCAGCAGCCAGCCTACAGGGATGAACACTGAAGCTTTCTTT. It specifies CASSQPTGMNTEAFF. V is TRBV14 and J is TRBJ1-1; D is possibly TRBD1 (6 bases). Germline V CDR1 and CDR2: SGHDN, FVKESK. The germline V and J ends were trimmed by 3 bases and 0 bases, with 11 bases remaining between them. The CDR3 is 15 amino acids.

This clonotype came up many times. V gene TRBV29-1 combines with J gene TRBJ1-5; D is uncertain. Trimming cost V 0 bases and J 7 bases, with 10 bases left between them. The CDR3 spans 13 residues. Germline-derived CDR1 and CDR2 are SQVTM and ANQGSEA. The CDR3 DNA sequence: TGCAGCGTTGAAGAGGATAGGAACCAGCCCCAGCATTTT. Encoded protein: CSVEEDRNQPQHF.

The sample holds many counts of this clonotype. V usage is TRBV4-1 and J usage is TRBJ2-6, with TRBD2 identical over 11 bases. Germline-derived CDR1 and CDR2 are MGHRA and YSYEKL. The CDR3 totals 18 residues. V gave up 4 bases and J gave up 0 bases; unmatched junction bases: 5. CDR3 residues: CASSRKLAGVSGANVLTF. The CDR3 DNA follows: TGCGCCAGCAGCCGCAAACTAGCGGGGGTCTCTGGGGCCAACGTCCTGACTTTC.

This clonotype showed up many times. The CDR3 nucleotides are TGTGCCAGCAGCTTAAGACTAGCGGGAGGGCTAGATACGCAGTATTTT. As protein: CASSLRLAGGLDTQYF. This chain connects TRBV7-2 to TRBJ2-3; 14 bases match TRBD2. The CDR3 has 16 residues. The ends lost 2 bases at V and 5 bases at J; junction bases unmatched: 3. CDR1 is SGHTA, CDR2 FQGNSA, per germline. Full variable domain (outside the CDR3, taken from reference TRBV7-2 and TRBJ2-3): GAGVSQSPSNKVTEKGKDVELRCDPISGHTALYWYRQSLGQGLEFLIYFQGNSAPDKSGLPSDRFSAERTGGSVSTLTIQRTQQEDSAVYLCASSLRLAGGLDTQYFGPGTRLTVL.

The V and J genes are TRBV11-2 and TRBJ2-1, with D perhaps matching TRBD1 (5 bases). Trimming pared 1 base from V and 0 bases from J, leaving 13 bases between. The CDR3 contains 17 residues. Germline loops: CDR1 SGHAT, CDR2 FQNNGV. The CDR3 reads CASSLALRQSSYNEQFF. The CDR3 DNA is TGTGCCAGCAGCTTAGCCCTCCGACAGAGCTCCTACAATGAGCAGTTCTTC.

This clonotype occurred many times. J is TRBJ2-2 and V is TRBV5-6; 11 bases are a match to TRBD2. Losses at the gene ends were 0 bases for V and 4 bases for J; bases not matched to a gene: 2. The germline V gene encodes CDR1 SGHDT and CDR2 YYEEEE. The CDR3 has 16 amino acids. CDR3 in amino acids: CASSLGLAGFTGELFF. In DNA form, the CDR3 reads TGTGCCAGCAGCTTGGGACTAGCGGGGTTCACCGGGGAGCTGTTTTTT.

This clonotype was seen just once. A far larger clone is off by one base, so a read error is likely. The V call is TRBV7-8, the J call TRBJ2-1; D is possibly TRBD1 (6 bases). Germline lookup yields CDR1 SGHVS and CDR2 FQNEAQ. The CDR3 totals 15 residues. This chain's CDR3 is CASSSDRRSYNGQFF. CDR3 DNA: TGTGCCAGCAGCTCAGACAGGCGATCCTACAATGGGCAGTTCTTC. Using reference TRBV7-8 and TRBJ2-1 for the parts outside the CDR3, the full variable domain is GAGVSQSPRYKVAKRGQDVALRCDPISGHVSLFWYQQALGQGPEFLTYFQNEAQLDKSGLPSDRFFAERPEGSVSTLKIQRTQQEDSAVYLCASSSDRRSYNGQFFGPGTRLTVL.

This clonotype has at least ten counts. The chain links TRBV11-3 to TRBJ1-1; D unclear. V was cut by 6 bases and J by 1 base, with 9 bases left in between. CDR3 length: 13 amino acids. Germline V gene data show CDR1 as SGHNT and CDR2 as YENEEA. CDR3 protein: CASSFTANTEAFF. DNA of the CDR3: TGTGCCAGCAGTTTTACAGCGAACACTGAAGCTTTCTTT.

Concerning this clonotype itself: A much larger clone differs from this one at a single base, so this may be a read error. The V and J genes are TRBV10-3 and TRBJ2-7; D is unclear. The CDR3 length is 13 residues. Trimming took 10 bases from V and 4 from J, leaving 17 bases between them. The germline CDR1 and CDR2 sequences are ENHRY and SYGVKD. The CDR3 region is CATRPPATYEQYF. DNA for the CDR3: TGTGCCACACGCCCCCCGGCAACTTACGAGCAGTACTTC.

The table lists this clonotype with many counts. The chain has TRBV12-3 or TRBV12-4 and TRBJ1-2, with TRBD1 as a possible D gene (5 bases). The V end was cut by 5 bases, the J end by 7 bases, with 11 bases between. The CDR3 has 12 residues. CDR3 residues: CASSRGTSGYTF. CDR3 nucleotides: TGTGCCAGCAGTCGAGGGACCTCTGGCTACACCTTC.

The sample holds many counts of this clonotype. The chain combines TRBV24-1 with TRBJ2-7, with a weak D call TRBD1 (5 bases). In germline, CDR1 is KGHDR, CDR2 SFDVKD. Trimming shortened V by 4 bases and J by 2 bases, and 17 bases separated the two germline ends. The CDR3 has 16 amino acids. The CDR3 nucleotides are TGTGCCACCAGTGACAAAGGGGCCGCCAGCGCCTACGAGCAGTACTTC. This encodes CATSDKGAASAYEQYF.

This clonotype was detected many times. The V call is TRBV4-1, the J call TRBJ2-7, with D possibly being TRBD1 or TRBD2 (5 bases each). Trimming left V 1 base short and J 6 bases short, with 16 bases between. This CDR3 contains 15 residues. Germline CDR1 MGHRA, CDR2 YSYEKL. This CDR3 reads CASSQAGGRAGEQYF. For the CDR3, the DNA is TGCGCCAGCAGCCAAGCCGGAGGCAGGGCGGGCGAGCAGTACTTC.

Of note for this clonotype: A far bigger clonotype differs at one base, so this is likely a read error. No conserved phenylalanine or tryptophan ends this CDR3, so it is likely a read error. V usage is TRBV7-9 and J usage is TRBJ2-1; 10 bases agree with TRBD2. The better agreement between TRBJ2-7 and the DNA end casts doubt on the J call. The CDR3 covers 14 residues. Germline CDR1 SEHNR, CDR2 FQNEAQ (reference sequence). Here the CDR3 reads CASSPSGRTGEQYL. CDR3 in DNA: TGTGCCAGCAGCCCTAGCGGGAGAACGGGAGAGCAGTACCTC.

This clonotype has ten or more counts. The chain links TRBV27 to TRBJ2-7; 8 bases agree with TRBD2. The V gene end was trimmed by 4 bases and the J gene end by 0 bases; junction bases not matched to a gene: 5. Germline V gene data show CDR1 as MNHEY and CDR2 as SMNVEV (reference sequence). The CDR3 has 15 amino acids. CDR3 DNA: TGTGCCAGCAGTTCTCTAGCGGGCGTCTCCTACGAGCAGTACTTC. It specifies CASSSLAGVSYEQYF.

This clonotype was recorded once. As the CDR3 is not closed by the conserved phenylalanine or tryptophan, this likely results from a read error. The gene calls are TRBV12-3 or TRBV12-4 and TRBJ2-7, with TRBD1 matching 10 bases. The CDR3 contains 19 residues. The V and J ends lost 5 bases and 2 bases, in that order; junction bases with no gene match: 18. CDR3 sequence reads: CASSANPGQGTGIPYEQYC. DNA for the CDR3: TGTGCCAGCAGTGCCAACCCGGGACAGGGGACGGGTATCCCCTACGAGCAGTACTGC.

This clonotype is medium-sized (0.01 to 0.1%). Mismatch with germline at one junction end may stem from a read error. The V gene is TRBV27, the J gene TRBJ2-1, with 9 bases fitting TRBD2. The germline CDR1 and CDR2 sequences are MNHEY and SMNVEV (reference sequence). The CDR3 extends over 14 amino acids. The CDR3 is CASTPSGIYNKQFF. CDR3 bases: TGTGCCAGCACCCCTAGCGGGATCTACAATAAGCAGTTCTTC.

This clonotype was counted between two and nine times. The chain carries TRBV29-1 and TRBJ1-1; 7 bases line up with TRBD1. Germline CDR1 SQVTM, CDR2 ANQGSEA. The CDR3 loop spans 14 amino acids. The trim removed 7 bases at V and 10 bases at J, leaving 18 bases unmatched. CDR3 residues: CSAPPSAGGDGAFF. The CDR3 nucleotides are TGCAGCGCCCCCCCATCCGCAGGGGGTGATGGAGCTTTCTTT.

The sample holds many counts of this clonotype. The chain recombines TRBV3-1 with TRBJ2-6; 10 bases map to TRBD1. Germline trimming cut 4 bases from V and 1 base from J; bases unmatched to any gene: 10. The germline CDR1 and CDR2 sequences are LGHDT and YNNKEL (reference sequence). CDR3 length equals 19 residues. CDR3 sequence: CASSPTRGTGVSGANVLTF. The CDR3 nucleotides read TGTGCCAGCAGCCCAACTCGCGGGACAGGGGTTTCTGGGGCCAACGTCCTGACTTTC.

This clonotype has at least ten counts. The rearrangement links TRBV5-1 to TRBJ2-7; a possible D gene is TRBD1 (5 bases). V was shortened by 0 bases and J by 3 bases, with 13 bases between the two germline ends. The CDR3 runs 15 residues. Germline CDR1 is SGHRS and CDR2 is YFSETQ. CDR3 nucleotide sequence: TGCGCCAGCAGCTTGGATCTGGACACAATCTACGAGCAGTACTTC. The encoded protein is CASSLDLDTIYEQYF.

Worth noting for this clonotype: One base separates it from a far larger clone, so it is likely a read error. V gene TRBV7-8 combines with J gene TRBJ2-7; TRBD1 aligns across 12 bases. The V and J ends lost 3 bases and 7 bases, in that order; junction bases with no gene match: 16. In germline, CDR1 is SGHVS, CDR2 FQNEAQ. The CDR3 is 18 amino acids. In DNA form, the CDR3 reads TGTGCCAGCAGCTTTAACCGAATGGGACAGGGGGCTGGCAATGAGCAGTACTTC. Translation: CASSFNRMGQGAGNEQYF. The full variable domain, in which reference TRBV7-8 and TRBJ2-7 provide the parts outside the CDR3, is GAGVSQSPRYKVAKRGQDVALRCDPISGHVSLFWYQQALGQGPEFLTYFQNEAQLDKSGLPSDRFFAERPEGSVSTLKIQRTQQEDSAVYLCASSFNRMGQGAGNEQYFGPGTRLTVT.

This clonotype was found many times. The chain uses TRBV20-1 and TRBJ2-5, with a weak D call TRBD2 (6 bases). Trimming pared 3 bases from V and 5 bases from J, leaving 7 bases between. The CDR3 extends over 11 amino acids. The V gene's germline CDR1 is DFQATT and CDR2 SNEGSKA (reference sequence). As DNA, the CDR3 is TGCAGTGCTAGTGGAGGGGAGACCCAGTACTTC. The encoded protein is CSASGGETQYF.

This clonotype was observed many times. The chain combines TRBV7-9 with TRBJ2-2; 9 bases align to TRBD1. This CDR3 has 16 amino acids. V shed 5 bases and J 7 bases; nucleotides not matched to a gene: 11. Germline CDR1 SEHNR, CDR2 FQNEAQ (reference sequence). The CDR3 loop reads CASSLHRDRVHGELFF. CDR3 DNA sequence: TGTGCCAGCAGCCTACACCGGGACAGGGTGCACGGGGAGCTGTTTTTT.

This clonotype has just a few counts. A much larger clone lies a single base off, so this may be a read error. V is TRBV5-1 and J is TRBJ2-7; 11 bases are a match to TRBD1. Losses at the gene ends were 5 bases for V and 6 bases for J; bases not matched to a gene: 7. CDR1 SGHRS and CDR2 YFSETQ come from the germline V gene. CDR3 length: 14 residues. The CDR3 loop is CASSPGTGGSEQYF. DNA of the CDR3: TGCGCCAGCAGTCCCGGGACAGGGGGAAGCGAGCAGTACTTC.